This record concerns one TCR beta chain sequence. Its matching antigen is unknown. Amplification used 60 Vbeta primers and 13 Jbeta primers. Sequencing was performed with immunoSEQ multiplex PCR; in TCRdb, only in-frame clones are kept and a portion is missing. The sample table includes 75,000 to 80,000 clones. The sample is drawn from a study of cytomegalovirus exposure and HLA in healthy donors. Study-wide results and caveats: For most TCR beta V segments, an earlier analysis put the productive rate at about 87% or about 30% of the time.

The V end was cut by 1 base, the J end by 5 bases, with 6 bases between. This CDR3 comprises 13 residues. Germline V gene lookup returns CDR1 LNHDA and CDR2 SQIVND (reference sequence). The sequence derives from a man between 18 and 35 years old in good health and CMV-seropositive. The chain carries TRBV19 and TRBJ2-1; D might be TRBD1 (6 bases). The sequenced material came from PBMCs. The CDR3 here is CASSIGDNNEQFF. DNA for the CDR3: TGTGCCAGTAGTATAGGGGACAACAATGAGCAGTTCTTC.